This paragraph reports one T cell receptor beta chain. This sample was taken from a study of neoadjuvant anti-PD-1 for oral cavity cancer. Generated by immunoSEQ multiplex PCR, the TCRdb table keeps only in-frame clones and is missing some. The repertoire holds around 13,000 clones, with about 65% as singletons. V dropped 2 bases and J dropped 5; count of bases not matched to a gene: 15. The CDR3 has 19 residues. Germline CDR1 is MNHNS and CDR2 is SASEGT. The sample was PBMCs, taken before nivolumab (anti-PD-1) treatment. The J gene is TRBJ2-2, the V gene TRBV6-1; 9 nucleotides line up with TRBD1. The receptor comes from a person between 35 and 79 years old with oral cavity squamous cell carcinoma. DNA for the CDR3: TGTGCCAGCAGTGAATTCCTCTCTTGGACAGGGGTAGAAACCGGGGAGCTGTTTTTT. Protein product: CASSEFLSWTGVETGELFF.